This is a list of T cell receptor beta chains from one sample in a study of cytomegalovirus exposure and HLA in healthy donors. Method: immunoSEQ multiplex PCR; TCRdb's copy keeps in-frame clones and lacks some. The sample lists around 100,000 clones; more than 65% were seen once. Sequencing input: PBMCs. These receptor sequences come from a woman younger than 30 in good health and CMV-seropositive. CDR3s include the opening cysteine and the closing phenylalanine or tryptophan. A D gene is named only where the DNA matches it firmly. For some rows the clone size is stated as once, few or many, or as a class when expanded; others skip it.

CDR3	DNA	size	J	D	V
CASSVATGAGRSSYNEQFF	TGTGCCAGCAGCGTAGCTACAGGAGCGGGGCGTAGCTCCTACAATGAGCAGTTCTTC	.	TRBJ2-1	TRBD2	TRBV9
CASSISGNSYNEQFF	TGTGCCAGCAGCATCAGCGGGAACTCCTACAATGAGCAGTTCTTC	.	TRBJ2-1	TRBD2	TRBV7-3
CAWSLTNGAEAFF	TGTGCCTGGAGTCTCACAAATGGTGCTGAAGCTTTCTTT	.	TRBJ1-1	.	TRBV30
CASSLLSPQGGGKLFF	TGTGCCAGCAGTTTATTAAGCCCGCAGGGCGGGGGAAAACTGTTTTTT	.	TRBJ1-4	.	TRBV27
CASSRRTGYNEQFF	TGTGCCAGCAGTCGCCGCACAGGGTACAATGAGCAGTTCTTC	few	TRBJ2-1	.	TRBV6-6
CASSHILDRPTEAFF	TGTGCCAGCAGCCATATCCTGGACAGGCCGACTGAAGCTTTCTTT	.	TRBJ1-1	TRBD1	TRBV2
CASSVGGQGSYEQYF	TGTGCCAGCAGCGTAGGGGGACAGGGATCCTACGAGCAGTACTTC	few	TRBJ2-7	TRBD1	TRBV9
CASTTQGESQPQHF	TGTGCCAGCACCACACAGGGAGAAAGTCAGCCCCAGCATTTT	once	TRBJ1-5	.	TRBV2
CASSPSSGGSDTQYF	TGCGCCAGCAGCCCAAGTAGCGGGGGTTCAGATACGCAGTATTTT	.	TRBJ2-3	TRBD2	TRBV5-1
CASSSPGDVKKLFF	TGTGCCAGCAGTTCCCCCGGGGATGTAAAAAAACTGTTTTTT	.	TRBJ1-4	.	TRBV6-6
CASSFQGQNTEAFF	TGTGCCAGCAGCTTTCAGGGGCAGAACACTGAAGCTTTCTTT	.	TRBJ1-1	.	TRBV5-4
CSAIGTGEFGELFF	TGCAGCGCCATCGGGACAGGGGAGTTCGGGGAGCTGTTTTTT	.	TRBJ2-2	TRBD1	TRBV29-1
CASSSPGTKNTGELFF	TGTGCCAGCAGCTCACCCGGGACAAAGAACACCGGGGAGCTGTTTTTT	.	TRBJ2-2	.	TRBV7-8
CASSNYRGLSVGTEAFF	TGTGCCAGCAGCAACTACAGGGGACTCTCAGTCGGCACTGAAGCTTTCTTT	.	TRBJ1-1	TRBD1	TRBV7-9
CASSQAGTGVYEQYF	TGTGCCAGCAGCCAAGCTGGGACAGGGGTCTACGAGCAGTACTTC	.	TRBJ2-7	TRBD1	TRBV4-2
CASSFRQGPAEAFF	TGTGCCAGCAGCTTCCGACAGGGGCCGGCTGAAGCTTTCTTT	.	TRBJ1-1	TRBD1	TRBV7-9
CASSEIRTMGTDTQYF	TGCGCCAGCAGTGAGATTAGGACAATGGGGACAGATACGCAGTATTTT	.	TRBJ2-3	.	TRBV10-2
CASSSPRTMGGEQFF	TGTGCCAGCAGCTCACCCCGGACGATGGGGGGTGAGCAGTTCTTC	.	TRBJ2-1	.	TRBV11-1
CASSVGTGVYEQYF	TGTGCCAGCAGCGTCGGGACAGGGGTCTACGAGCAGTACTTC	.	TRBJ2-7	TRBD1	TRBV7-2
CASSLKSREQYF	TGTGCCAGCAGCTTAAAAAGCCGCGAGCAGTACTTC	.	TRBJ2-7	.	TRBV7-6
CASSVGVYSNQPQHF	TGTGCCAGCAGCGTAGGAGTTTATAGCAATCAGCCCCAGCATTTT	few	TRBJ1-5	.	TRBV9
CASSSLGSPEQYF	TGTGCCAGCAGTTCTCTCGGGTCCCCCGAGCAGTACTTC	.	TRBJ2-7	.	TRBV27
CATGGWGQPQHF	TGTGCCACCGGGGGGTGGGGTCAGCCCCAGCATTTT	.	TRBJ1-5	.	TRBV6-8
CASSSLGQRGGYTF	TGTGCCAGCAGTTCCTTGGGACAAAGGGGTGGCTACACCTTC	.	TRBJ1-2	.	TRBV6-5
CASSLVPGSNQPQHF	TGTGCCAGCAGCTTAGTCCCAGGGAGCAATCAGCCCCAGCATTTT	.	TRBJ1-5	.	TRBV7-2
CASSIRGFHYGYTF	TGTGCCAGTAGTATACGGGGGTTCCACTATGGCTACACCTTC	.	TRBJ1-2	.	TRBV19
CASLGDGHAEAFF	TGTGCCAGCCTAGGGGATGGGCACGCTGAAGCTTTCTTT	.	TRBJ1-1	.	TRBV25-1
CASSLAPPDYYEQYF	TGTGCCAGCAGCTTAGCCCCTCCGGACTACTACGAGCAGTACTTC	.	TRBJ2-7	.	TRBV11-2
CASSSTQGNTEAFF	TGTGCCAGCAGCTCTACACAGGGGAACACTGAAGCTTTCTTT	.	TRBJ1-1	.	TRBV7-3
CASNILQGMNTEAFF	TGTGCCAGCAACATCTTGCAGGGTATGAACACTGAAGCTTTCTTT	.	TRBJ1-1	.	TRBV7-9
CASSQDLTSGGLTDTQYF	TGTGCCAGCAGCCAAGATCTGACTAGCGGGGGACTCACAGATACGCAGTATTTT	.	TRBJ2-3	TRBD2	TRBV4-2
CASSTPGTAYEQYF	TGTGCCAGCAGCACGCCGGGGACAGCCTACGAGCAGTACTTC	.	TRBJ2-7	TRBD1	TRBV7-9